This is a list of T cell receptor beta chains from one sample in a study of T cells in Graves' hyperthyroidism and ophthalmopathy. TCRdb processed the multiplex PCR reads anew with MiXCR; each CDR3 protein has one entry. The table lists a few hundred thousand distinct CDR3 sequences, around 46% of them singletons. Sequencing input: peripheral blood or thyroid tissue (not recorded which). These receptors all come from an adult woman with Graves' disease, either hyperthyroidism or ophthalmopathy (not recorded which). Each CDR3 is given with its conserved first and last residue. The D gene is left open where the match is weak. The listing skips clone size in some rows; elsewhere it reads once, few, many or a size class.

>TRBV2|TRBJ1-6|TRBD1|few
CASSGGTGNSPLHF
TGTGCCAGCAGTGGTGGGACAGGGAATTCACCCCTCCACTTT
>TRBV18|TRBJ2-7|.|.
CASSPPRHLRLHGDYEQYF
TGTGCCAGCTCACCACCAAGGCATTTACGACTACACGGGGACTACGAGCAGTACTTC
>TRBV15|TRBJ2-5|TRBD1|.
CATSRGQGGGTQYF
TGTGCCACCAGCAGGGGACAGGGGGGGGGGACCCAGTACTTC
>TRBV20-1|TRBJ2-3|.|.
CSAYGQSSTDTQYF
TGCAGTGCTTATGGACAGTCTAGCACAGATACGCAGTATTTT
>TRBV29-1|TRBJ2-7|.|.
CSVSGTSSYEQYF
TGCAGCGTCTCCGGGACCTCATCCTACGAGCAGTACTTC
>TRBV25-1|TRBJ1-6|.|few
CASRPTRGNSPLHF
TGTGCCAGCCGCCCGACTAGGGGTAATTCACCCCTCCACTTT
>TRBV7-6|TRBJ2-5|TRBD1|.
CASSLRGQGGETQYF
TGTGCCAGCAGCTTACGGGGACAGGGTGGAGAGACCCAGTACTTC
>TRBV24-1|TRBJ2-5|TRBD1|.
CATSDSAGQGMGETQYF
TGTGCCACCAGTGATTCCGCGGGACAGGGTATGGGGGAGACCCAGTACTTC
>TRBV9|TRBJ1-4|TRBD1|.
CASSKGTGINEKLFF
TGTGCCAGCAGTAAGGGGACAGGGATCAATGAAAAACTGTTTTTT
>TRBV18|TRBJ1-6|.|.
CASSPRGTQPADSPLHF
TGTGCCAGCTCACCACGGGGGACGCAGCCGGCGGATTCACCCCTCCACTTT
>TRBV11-2|TRBJ2-5|.|.
CASGGRQTQYF
TGTGCCAGCGGAGGGAGGCAGACCCAGTACTTC
>TRBV10-3|TRBJ1-1|.|many
CAIRGSAKNTEAFF
TGTGCCATCAGGGGCAGCGCCAAGAACACTGAAGCTTTCTTT
>TRBV29-1|TRBJ1-1|.|few
CSVETNTEAFF
TGCAGCGTTGAGACGAACACTGAAGCTTTCTTT
>TRBV11-2|TRBJ2-7|.|many
CASSRTDLGGQYF
TGTGCCAGCAGCAGGACAGACCTTGGGGGGCAGTACTTC
>TRBV11-2|TRBJ2-5|.|.
CASSLERGGGGSETQYF
TGTGCCAGCAGCTTAGAGCGAGGAGGGGGTGGTTCGGAGACCCAGTACTTC
>TRBV10-3|TRBJ2-7|.|.
CAISEGTTTYEQYF
TGTGCCATCAGTGAGGGCACAACGACCTATGAGCAGTACTTC
>TRBV5-6|TRBJ1-2|.|many
CASSLAGGSPQGYTF
TGTGCCAGCAGCTTGGCGGGGGGGTCCCCCCAAGGCTACACCTTC
>TRBV10-3|TRBJ1-4|TRBD1|.
CAIRDGQGGNEKLFF
TGTGCCATCAGGGACGGACAGGGGGGGAATGAAAAACTGTTTTTT
>TRBV29-1|TRBJ1-2|.|.
CSVTTSYGYTF
TGCAGCGTTACGACAAGCTATGGCTACACCTTC
>TRBV7-9|TRBJ1-1|TRBD1|once
CASSAQTGARAFF
TGTGCCAGCAGCGCCCAGACAGGGGCGCGAGCTTTCTTT
>TRBV4-1|TRBJ2-3|.|few
CASSQASGDTDTQYF
TGTGCCAGCAGCCAAGCCTCGGGGGACACAGATACGCAGTATTTT